This entry lists 19 T cell receptor beta chains sequenced from one sample in a study of Tregs in tolerant kidney transplant recipients. The repertoire was sequenced with immunoSEQ multiplex PCR; TCRdb's copy has only in-frame clones and lacks some. The sample gives 240,000 or so clones, 65% to 85% of which show up once; 0.55% to 0.65% is in the top ten. The sample consisted of CD4+ T cells from blood. These receptors were collected from a human donor in good health.

The chain couples TRBV27 to TRBJ2-7; 12 bases fit TRBD2. This CDR3 region has 18 residues. After removal of 5 bases from V and 1 base from J, the junction contained 12 bases not matched to a gene. Germline CDR1 is MNHEY and CDR2 is SMNVEV (reference sequence). The CDR3 loop reads CASSAQVTSGRISYEQYF. Here the CDR3 DNA reads TGTGCCAGCAGTGCCCAGGTAACTAGCGGGAGGATTTCCTACGAGCAGTACTTC.

V usage is TRBV5-1 and J usage is TRBJ2-1; 7 nucleotides align to TRBD1. V was clipped by 7 bases and J by 4 bases; unmatched bases: 8. Germline V lookup: CDR1 SGHRS, CDR2 YFSETQ. The CDR3 runs to 14 residues. The CDR3 loop reads CASVRDSGYNEQFF. The CDR3 DNA follows: TGCGCCAGCGTCCGGGACAGCGGATACAATGAGCAGTTCTTC.

The J gene is TRBJ2-5, the V gene TRBV5-4, with 12 bases aligning to TRBD2. The closer fit of TRBJ2-7 to the DNA end suggests the J call may be wrong. Germline lookup yields CDR1 SGHNT and CDR2 YYREEE (reference sequence). The CDR3 extends over 16 amino acids. CDR3 coding DNA: TGTGCCAGCAGCTCGGGGGAGACTAGCGGGAGCTACGAGCAGTACTTC. It specifies CASSSGETSGSYEQYF.

The chain couples TRBV2 to TRBJ2-6; D is possibly TRBD1 or TRBD2 (5 bases each). Germline V lookup: CDR1 SNHLY, CDR2 FYNNEI. The ends were cut back, 7 bases at V and 0 bases at J, with 13 bases in the middle. The CDR3 consists of 16 residues. The CDR3 loop reads CASTWDGHSGANVLTF. CDR3 bases: TGTGCCAGCACTTGGGACGGCCACTCTGGGGCCAACGTCCTGACTTTC.

The chain has TRBV4-1 and TRBJ2-5, with a weak D call TRBD2 (7 bases). The CDR3 contains 16 residues. V lost 2 bases, J lost 5 bases, and 18 bases lay in between. Germline loops: CDR1 MGHRA, CDR2 YSYEKL. CDR3 sequence (DNA): TGCGCCAGCAGCCAATTTCCCAGGGGCGGGGGTGAGACCCAGTACTTC. Protein product: CASSQFPRGGGETQYF.

The chain has TRBV11-3 and TRBJ2-6, with D unresolved. Germline V CDR1 and CDR2: SGHNT, YENEEA. This CDR3 is built from 17 residues. With 2 bases removed from V and 2 bases from J, the gap between germline ends came to 13 bases. Here the CDR3 DNA reads TGTGCCAGCAGCTTAAATCACGATGCTACTGGGGCCAACGTCCTGACTTTC. This codes for CASSLNHDATGANVLTF.

This clone has only one observation. This chain connects TRBV7-2 to TRBJ1-2; 11 bases agree with TRBD1. The CDR3 contains 14 residues. Germline CDR1 SGHTA, CDR2 FQGNSA. The junction had 4 bases not matched to a gene; V was cut back by 5 bases and J by 5 bases. CDR3 nucleotides: TGTGCCAGCAGCCCCGGGACAGGGGGTTATGGCTACACCTTC. It encodes CASSPGTGGYGYTF.

This clone appeared a single time. The chain carries TRBV30 and TRBJ2-7; tentatively, D is TRBD2 (7 bases). The V end was cut by 1 base, the J end by 5 bases, with 15 bases between. CDR3 size: 14 residues. The germline CDR1 and CDR2 sequences are GTSNPN and SVGIG (reference sequence). CDR3 nucleotide sequence: TGTGCCTGGAGTGAGGGGGGGAACAACGACGAGCAGTACTTC. Its translation: CAWSEGGNNDEQYF. The variable domain in full, with the rest retrieved from reference TRBV30 and TRBJ2-7, is SQTIHQWPATLVQPVGSPLSLECTVEGTSNPNLYWYRQAAGRGLQLLFYSVGIGQISSEVPQNLSASRPQDRQFILSSKKLLLSDSGFYLCAWSEGGNNDEQYFGPGTRLTVT.

Only a few counts were recorded for this clone. Other DNA sequences in the sample encode the same CDR3. J is TRBJ1-1 and V is TRBV9, with D possibly being TRBD1 (5 bases). Germline CDR1 is SGDLS and CDR2 is YYNGEE. The CDR3 has 13 residues. Between the trimmed V and J ends, which lost 3 bases and 4 bases, there was a span of 10 bases. In nucleotides, the CDR3 is TGTGCCAGCAGCGGAGGGGTTGGCACTGAAGCTTTCTTT. This codes for CASSGGVGTEAFF.

The rearrangement links TRBV7-8 to TRBJ1-5, with D possibly matching TRBD1 (5 bases). Per germline, CDR1 SGHVS and CDR2 FQNEAQ. The V gene lost 3 bases and the J gene lost 1 base, with 10 bases spanning the gap. The CDR3 is 15 residues long. CDR3 sequence: CASSFSGGSNQPQHF. In DNA, the CDR3 is TGTGCCAGCAGCTTCTCGGGGGGGAGCAATCAGCCCCAGCATTTT.

The chain joins TRBV7-9 to TRBJ1-5; 7 nucleotides line up with TRBD1. V shed 5 bases and J 4 bases; nucleotides not matched to a gene: 5. Germline V gene data show CDR1 as SEHNR and CDR2 as FQNEAQ (reference sequence). The CDR3 sequence is 14 residues long. CDR3 region: CASSLGTENQPQHF. The CDR3 DNA sequence: TGTGCCAGCAGCCTCGGGACAGAGAATCAGCCCCAGCATTTT.

The V call is TRBV2, the J call TRBJ1-2; 11 bases are a match to TRBD1. The CDR3 is 14 amino acids. V trimming: 6 bases; J trimming: 7 bases; junction bases outside the gene matches: 7. Germline V lookup: CDR1 SNHLY, CDR2 FYNNEI. The CDR3 bases are TGTGCCAGCAGGGGGGACAGGGGGATAGGTGGCTACACCTTC. Encoded protein: CASRGDRGIGGYTF.

The CDR3 region has the DNA TGTGCCAGCAGCTTGGGGGTGTATAGAGACACTGAAGCTTTCTTT. Translation: CASSLGVYRDTEAFF. V and J are TRBV5-8 and TRBJ1-1; no definite D call. Trimming shortened V by 0 bases and J by 3 bases, and 12 bases separated the two germline ends. The CDR3 has 15 amino acids. Germline V lookup: CDR1 SGHTS, CDR2 YDEGEE.

This clone was counted only a few times. The chain couples TRBV5-1 to TRBJ2-2; no definite D call. The germline CDR1 and CDR2 sequences are SGHRS and YFSETQ. The CDR3 is 13 amino acids. V was clipped by 4 bases and J by 7 bases, with 11 bases between them. The CDR3 nucleotides are TGCGCCAGCAGCGGTGCCTTGAACGGGGAGCTGTTTTTT. Encoded protein: CASSGALNGELFF.

This rearrangement joins TRBV5-4 to TRBJ2-3, with 10 bases lining up with TRBD2. Trimming cost V 1 base and J 4 bases; bases outside gene matches: 9. The CDR3 runs 17 residues. The germline V gene has CDR1 SGHNT and CDR2 YYREEE (reference sequence). CDR3 loop: CASSLPRTSGESDTQYF. Written as DNA, the CDR3 is TGTGCCAGCAGCTTGCCCAGGACTAGCGGTGAATCAGATACGCAGTATTTT.

In regard to this clone: At one end the junction does not follow the germline gene, possibly because of a read error. V usage is TRBV5-1 and J usage is TRBJ1-2; perhaps TRBD1 as D (6 bases). The germline V gene has CDR1 SGHRS and CDR2 YFSETQ. The CDR3 spans 15 residues. The CDR3 nucleotides read TGCGCCAGCAGCTTGGCCGCGGGGGCGGGCTATGGCCACACCTTC. Its protein is CASSLAAGAGYGHTF.

The chain combines TRBV18 with TRBJ2-7; no clear D. V was cut by 3 bases and J by 4 bases, with 10 bases left in between. CDR3 size: 13 residues. From germline, CDR1 is KGHSH and CDR2 LQKENI. The CDR3 DNA reads as TGTGCCAGCTCACCCCCCACCCCATACGAGCAGTACTTC. It yields the protein CASSPPTPYEQYF.

The genes are TRBV5-1 and TRBJ2-5, with D hard to call. Trimming removed 4 bases at V and 4 bases at J, with 14 bases between. The germline V gene encodes CDR1 SGHRS and CDR2 YFSETQ. The CDR3 contains 14 residues. The CDR3 sequence is CASSPLDNTETQYF. The CDR3 bases are TGCGCCAGCAGCCCCCTCGACAATACAGAGACCCAGTACTTC.

The chain recombines TRBV7-9 with TRBJ2-7; 7 positions agree with TRBD2. J was trimmed by 0 bases and V by 5 bases; bases with no gene match: 4. Germline V gene lookup returns CDR1 SEHNR and CDR2 FQNEAQ (reference sequence). CDR3 length equals 14 residues. CDR3 residues: CASSRGGSSYEQYF. The CDR3 nucleotides are TGTGCCAGCAGCCGCGGGGGTAGCTCCTACGAGCAGTACTTC.